The 5 T cell receptor beta chains given below trace back to one sample, sequenced in a study of CD4 and CD8 cells across lung adenocarcinoma regions. MiXCR, run by TCRdb on the PCR reads, gives a single entry per CDR3 protein. The repertoire holds some 7,600 distinct CDR3 sequences, with over 40% as singletons. The sample was CD8+ T cells from the center of a lung tumor. The source is a male donor with lung adenocarcinoma. The CD4 and CD8 labels of this study may be unreliable.

This clonotype occurred a few times. The genes are TRBV6-5 and TRBJ2-5; 7 bases agree with TRBD2. Germline V lookup: CDR1 MNHEY, CDR2 SVGAGI. CDR3 length: 16 amino acids. Trimming at V came to 0 bases and at J to 2 bases, leaving 6 bases not matched to a gene. For the CDR3, the DNA is TGTGCCAGCAGTTACTCGATGTGGGGGGGACAAGAGACCCAGTACTTC. Translating gives CASSYSMWGGQETQYF.

This clonotype turned up a few times. For the CDR3, the DNA is TGTGCCTGCGCCCTGGGGGGAAAATATAGCAATCAGCCCCAGCATTTT. Protein sequence: CACALGGKYSNQPQHF. This sequence joins TRBV30 and TRBJ1-5; D perhaps matches TRBD1 (5 bases). This CDR3 has 16 amino acids. Looked up from germline, CDR1 is GTSNPN and CDR2 is SVGIG (reference sequence). The germline V and J ends were trimmed by 6 bases and 0 bases, with 18 bases remaining between them.

The chain is built from TRBV6-5 and TRBJ2-1; 8 bases align to TRBD2. The CDR3 totals 14 residues. V trimming: 4 bases; J trimming: 6 bases; junction bases outside the gene matches: 5. The germline V gene has CDR1 MNHEY and CDR2 SVGAGI. The CDR3: CASSSSGGTNEQFF. CDR3 coding DNA: TGTGCCAGCAGTTCCTCGGGAGGGACCAATGAGCAGTTCTTC.

Comment on this clonotype: The junction departs from germline at one end; a sequencing error may be responsible. The rearrangement links TRBV10-2 to TRBJ2-5, with D perhaps TRBD2 (7 bases). Germline CDR1 reads WSHSY; CDR2 reads SAAADI. The CDR3 has 17 amino acids. CDR3 region: CGSSEGGGGRDHDTQYF. Here the CDR3 DNA reads TGTGGCAGCAGTGAGGGGGGGGGGGGACGTGACCACGATACCCAGTACTTC.

J is TRBJ2-1 and V is TRBV29-1, with no clear D. V gave up 7 bases and J gave up 4 bases, with 11 bases separating them. This CDR3 has 12 residues. CDR1 is SQVTM and CDR2 is ANQGSEA in the germline V gene. The CDR3 coding sequence is TGCAGCGCCAAGGGTATTTACAATGAGCAGTTCTTC. It yields the protein CSAKGIYNEQFF.